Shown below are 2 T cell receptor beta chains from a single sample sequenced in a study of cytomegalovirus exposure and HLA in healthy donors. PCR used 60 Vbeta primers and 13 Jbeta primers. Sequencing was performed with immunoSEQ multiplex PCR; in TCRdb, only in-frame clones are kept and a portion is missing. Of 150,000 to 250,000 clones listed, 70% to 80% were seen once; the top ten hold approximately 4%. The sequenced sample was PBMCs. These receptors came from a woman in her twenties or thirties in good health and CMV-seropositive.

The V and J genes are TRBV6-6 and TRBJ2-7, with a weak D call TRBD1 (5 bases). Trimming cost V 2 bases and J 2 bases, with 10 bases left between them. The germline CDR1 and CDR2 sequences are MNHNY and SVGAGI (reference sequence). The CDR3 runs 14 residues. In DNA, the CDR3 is TGTGCCAGCAGTTACGGGGCAGGGACCTACGAGCAGTACTTC. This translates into CASSYGAGTYEQYF.

This CDR3 reads CASSQTTDEQFF. In DNA form, the CDR3 reads TGTGCCAGCAGCCAAACTACGGATGAGCAGTTCTTC. This chain connects TRBV4-2 to TRBJ2-1; D gene ambiguous. Between the trimmed V and J ends, which lost 2 bases and 8 bases, there was a span of 7 bases. Germline V gives CDR1 LGHNA, CDR2 YNFKEQ. There are 12 residues in the CDR3.